This T cell receptor (beta chain) stems from a study of regulatory T cells in long-lasting Graves disease. This clonotype was seen repeatedly, ten times or more. Its cognate antigen is unknown. Study-wide findings and caveats: The study found TRBV28, TRBJ1-2 and TRBJ2-5 favored in persistent disease.

Time point given: newly diagnosed GD, antithyroid drugs for less than 3 months. PBMC-derived RNA was used for the TCR library. Arm-PCR with iRepertoire HTBI primers amplified the CDR3 regions for these TCR beta libraries. Using its own MiXCR run on the multiplex PCR reads, TCRdb lists one record per CDR3 protein. The sample contains some 490,000 distinct CDR3 sequences, approximately 12% of which appear only once. CDR3 length equals 13 residues. Germline loops: CDR1 DFQATT, CDR2 SNEGSKA (reference sequence). These records were also assigned to another study, of T cells in Graves' hyperthyroidism and ophthalmopathy. From that paper: First-round RT-PCR targeting the TCR CDR3 was performed with the HTBI primer set.

The source was peripheral blood mononuclear cells (PBMCs), collected at new diagnosis, from a patient treated with antithyroid drugs. This chain joins TRBV20-1 and TRBJ2-1, with TRBD2 matching over 8 bases. This TCR was sampled from a woman in her thirties with Graves disease. The CDR3 region is CSAEVGLATEQFF. The CDR3 nucleotides are TGCAGCGCAGAGGTAGGACTAGCCACTGAGCAGTTCTTC.